Sequencing of this T cell receptor beta chain was carried out in a study of blood T cells in healthy people across ages. Looking at the study overall: Roughly one uniquely barcoded beta molecule per two T cells was captured. General study findings and limits: There was a strong correlation between TCR beta diversity and naive T cell percentage. Per million T cells, the diversity of TCR beta decreased roughly linearly as age advanced.

The second PCR ran about 6 to 12 cycles with a sample-barcoded 5' primer and J-beta primers. TCRdb used MiXCR to reprocess the 5' RACE reads, holding one entry per CDR3 protein. The data hold 2 million or so distinct CDR3 sequences, with roughly 50% observed a single time. In regard to this clonotype: What it binds is unknown.

The authors extracted at least 6 micrograms of total RNA per sample. What was sequenced was blood. The sequence derives from a woman in her forties in good health.

The CDR3 loop reads CSVERQLDTEAFF. Here the CDR3 DNA reads TGCAGCGTTGAACGGCAGCTAGACACTGAAGCTTTCTTT. J is TRBJ1-1 and V is TRBV29-1; D is ambiguous. Looked up from germline, CDR1 is SQVTM and CDR2 is ANQGSEA. V gave up 2 bases and J gave up 3 bases, with 10 bases separating them. This CDR3 has 13 amino acids.